These 21 T cell receptor beta chains came from one sample sequenced in a study of beta chain features in type 1 diabetes (dated by TCRdb to the late 2010s). Library creation used the immunoSEQ multiplex PCR assay. The entire isolated RNA was reverse transcribed using the High Capacity cDNA Reverse Transcription Kit, and thus expressed TCRB transcripts were sequenced. TCRdb obtained this table from immuneACCESS and retained in-frame rearrangements with V and J assigned. These tables miss some clones; where compared with another copy, unresolved V genes account for less than half of the shortfall, and the remainder is unexplained. For this sample there are 140,000 or so clones; just over 9% appear just once. Clones ranked in the top ten supply 0.6% to 0.85% of the sample. Sequenced: central memory CD4+ T cells from blood. These TCRs come from a man between 18 and 35 years old in good health.

The chain joins TRBV18 to TRBJ2-2; no clear D gene. V was cut by 1 base and J by 0 bases, with 9 bases left in between. CDR3 length: 16 amino acids. Germline V gives CDR1 KGHSH, CDR2 LQKENI. DNA for the CDR3: TGTGCCAGCTCACCACTACAGAGCCCGAACACCGGGGAGCTGTTTTTT. Protein: CASSPLQSPNTGELFF.

The chain couples TRBV7-2 to TRBJ2-7; TRBD1 matches at 9 bases. Germline values: CDR1 SGHTA, CDR2 FQGNSA. V was clipped by 2 bases and J by 3 bases; unmatched bases: 8. CDR3 size: 16 residues. The CDR3 sequence is CASSLLGQGTVYEQYF. The CDR3 DNA sequence: TGTGCCAGCAGCTTACTAGGACAGGGGACAGTCTACGAGCAGTACTTC.

This clone has only a few counts. V usage is TRBV4-3 and J usage is TRBJ2-2, with D unresolved. Germline CDR1 LGHNA, CDR2 YSLEER. CDR3 length: 15 amino acids. Trimming shortened V by 1 base and J by 2 bases, and 8 bases separated the two germline ends. CDR3: CASSQGSHNTGELFF. The DNA of the CDR3 is TGCGCCAGCAGCCAAGGATCACACAACACCGGGGAGCTGTTTTTT.

This clone was recorded a few times. V and J are TRBV12-5 and TRBJ1-1; D not resolved. The CDR3 runs to 13 residues. The germline V gene has CDR1 LGHNT and CDR2 FRNRAP. The V and J ends lost 4 bases and 4 bases respectively, with 10 bases between them. CDR3 coding DNA: TGTGCTAGTGGTTCAGCAGGTTTCACTGAAGCTTTCTTT. It codes for CASGSAGFTEAFF.

Only a few counts were recorded for this clone. The chain carries TRBV27 and TRBJ1-1; 10 bases agree with TRBD1. The germline V gene has CDR1 MNHEY and CDR2 SMNVEV (reference sequence). The V segment lost 3 bases and the J segment 3 bases; nucleotides outside the gene matches: 7. The CDR3 is 16 amino acids. CDR3 nucleotide sequence: TGTGCCAGCAGTTTGGCGACAGGGGGCTTGCACACTGAAGCTTTCTTT. This sequence encodes CASSLATGGLHTEAFF.

This clone was detected a few times. The V call is TRBV6-6, the J call TRBJ1-5; 7 positions match TRBD1. The V gene's germline CDR1 is MNHNY and CDR2 SVGAGI (reference sequence). The CDR3 totals 13 residues. Losses at the gene ends were 5 bases for V and 5 bases for J; bases not matched to a gene: 3. CDR3 sequence: CASSKQGHQPQHF. CDR3 DNA sequence: TGTGCCAGCAGTAAACAGGGGCATCAGCCCCAGCATTTT.

The V and J genes are TRBV7-6 and TRBJ2-1, with D maybe TRBD2 (5 bases). The CDR3 contains 15 residues. Germline loops: CDR1 SGHVS, CDR2 FNYEAQ. V was pared by 5 bases and J by 2 bases, with 13 bases between. The CDR3 nucleotides are TGTGCCAGCAGCCCGGGATCCGGTCCCTACAATGAGCAGTTCTTC. Protein product: CASSPGSGPYNEQFF.

The chain couples TRBV9 to TRBJ2-7, with 13 bases lining up with TRBD2. Losses at the gene ends were 2 bases for V and 3 bases for J; bases not matched to a gene: 5. CDR1 and CDR2 from the germline V gene are SGDLS and YYNGEE. The CDR3 has 16 residues. CDR3 DNA sequence: TGTGCCAGCAGCGTTGGGACTAGCGGGGATTTCTACGAGCAGTACTTC. This encodes CASSVGTSGDFYEQYF.

This clone was seen more than once but under ten times. The CDR3 DNA follows: TGTGCCAGCAGCTTAGCGGGGGGTGAGCAGTTCTTC. Encoded protein: CASSLAGGEQFF. The rearrangement uses TRBV7-6 and TRBJ2-1; D might be TRBD2 (6 bases). This CDR3 spans 12 amino acids. Per germline, CDR1 SGHVS and CDR2 FNYEAQ. V lost 0 bases and J lost 9, with 6 bases in between.

The table lists this clone with a few counts. The chain carries TRBV6-5 and TRBJ2-1, with TRBD1 as a possible D gene (6 bases). Looked up from germline, CDR1 is MNHEY and CDR2 is SVGAGI. V was trimmed by 4 bases and J by 6 bases, leaving 13 bases between them. CDR3 length: 14 amino acids. The DNA for the CDR3 is TGTGCCAGCAGTTCCGGGACATCTAGCAATGAGCAGTTCTTC. It is translated as CASSSGTSSNEQFF.

This clone was observed a few times. The chain recombines TRBV7-8 with TRBJ1-4; 8 bases fit TRBD1. Germline trimming cut 5 bases from V and 3 bases from J; bases unmatched to any gene: 5. Germline CDR1 and CDR2: SGHVS and FQNEAQ. This CDR3 has 15 residues. CDR3 nucleotides: TGTGCCAGCAGCCCCACAGGGGGGTCTAATGAAAAACTGTTTTTT. The encoded protein is CASSPTGGSNEKLFF. The entire variable domain, with the rest obtained from reference TRBV7-8 and TRBJ1-4, is as follows: GAGVSQSPRYKVAKRGQDVALRCDPISGHVSLFWYQQALGQGPEFLTYFQNEAQLDKSGLPSDRFFAERPEGSVSTLKIQRTQQEDSAVYLCASSPTGGSNEKLFFGSGTQLSVL.

This clone was found many times. V and J are TRBV23-1 and TRBJ2-3; 9 bases agree with TRBD2. TRBV23-1 is placed among ORFs of uncertain function. This CDR3 is built from 13 residues. After removal of 11 bases from V and 1 base from J, the junction contained 4 bases not matched to a gene. The DNA of the CDR3 is TGCGCCGTCCGACTAGCGGGCACAGATACGCAGTATTTT. This translates into CAVRLAGTDTQYF.

This chain uses TRBV4-1 with TRBJ2-3; 7 bases fit TRBD1. V lost 5 bases and J lost 5; bases outside the gene matches: 4. Germline V gene sequence: CDR1 MGHRA, CDR2 YSYEKL. The CDR3 runs to 13 residues. The CDR3 region is CASSSRQGDTQYF. CDR3 bases: TGCGCCAGCAGCTCTCGACAGGGAGATACGCAGTATTTT.

The chain has TRBV9 and TRBJ2-2, with a possible D match to TRBD1 (6 bases). The CDR3 covers 16 residues. From germline, CDR1 is SGDLS and CDR2 YYNGEE. Trimming stripped 0 bases from V and 7 bases from J, with 16 bases between. DNA of the CDR3: TGTGCCAGCAGCGTAGAAATAGGGGGTGCGGTCGGGGAGCTGTTTTTT. Amino acid sequence: CASSVEIGGAVGELFF.

This clone has ten or more counts. CDR3 coding DNA: TGTGCCAGCTCACCGACTCAAGACTATGGCTACACCTTC. Protein product: CASSPTQDYGYTF. The J gene is TRBJ1-2, the V gene TRBV18, with no clear D. Germline V gene data show CDR1 as KGHSH and CDR2 as LQKENI. The V gene lost 3 bases and the J gene lost 3 bases, with 8 bases spanning the gap. The CDR3 extends over 13 amino acids.

This clone appeared a few times. CDR3 residues: CSVDSQGNEQFF. For the CDR3, the DNA is TGCAGCGTTGATTCCCAGGGCAATGAGCAGTTCTTC. The chain recombines TRBV29-1 with TRBJ2-1; TRBD1 is a possible D gene (5 bases). CDR1 is SQVTM, CDR2 ANQGSEA, per germline. The CDR3 is 12 amino acids. Trimming stripped 3 bases from V and 6 bases from J, with 9 bases between.

Only a few counts were recorded for this clone. The chain links TRBV7-2 to TRBJ2-1; D remains ambiguous. CDR3 size: 13 residues. In germline, CDR1 is SGHTA, CDR2 FQGNSA. Trimming cost V 1 base and J 9 bases, with 10 bases left between them. CDR3 amino acids: CASSLGLRSEQFF. DNA for the CDR3: TGTGCCAGCAGCTTAGGTCTGAGGAGTGAGCAGTTCTTC. The full variable domain, completed using reference TRBV7-2 and TRBJ2-1, is GAGVSQSPSNKVTEKGKDVELRCDPISGHTALYWYRQSLGQGLEFLIYFQGNSAPDKSGLPSDRFSAERTGGSVSTLTIQRTQQEDSAVYLCASSLGLRSEQFFGPGTRLTVL.

The chain links TRBV19 to TRBJ2-2, with 9 bases aligning to TRBD2. Per the germline V gene, CDR1 is LNHDA and CDR2 is SQIVND (reference sequence). With V trimmed by 4 bases and J by 6 bases, 3 bases remained unmatched. CDR3 length: 14 amino acids. The CDR3 sequence is CASSTRGGPGELFF. The CDR3, as DNA: TGTGCCAGTAGTACGCGGGGGGGCCCCGGGGAGCTGTTTTTT.

The chain carries TRBV19 and TRBJ1-5; TRBD1 agrees at 7 bases. The CDR3 is 15 amino acids. Germline trimming cut 2 bases from V and 1 base from J; bases unmatched to any gene: 2. CDR1 and CDR2 from the germline V gene are LNHDA and SQIVND (reference sequence). CDR3 sequence (DNA): TGTGCCAGTAGTATAACGGGACAGAGCAATCAGCCCCAGCATTTT. This sequence encodes CASSITGQSNQPQHF. Based on the CDR3 plus reference TRBV19 and TRBJ1-5, the full variable domain is DGGITQSPKYLFRKEGQNVTLSCEQNLNHDAMYWYRQDPGQGLRLIYYSQIVNDFQKGDIAEGYSVSREKKESFPLTVTSAQKNPTAFYLCASSITGQSNQPQHFGDGTRLSIL.

This chain connects TRBV2 to TRBJ2-7; 8 bases agree with TRBD1. The germline V gene encodes CDR1 SNHLY and CDR2 FYNNEI. This CDR3 has 14 amino acids. V was pared by 5 bases and J by 6 bases, with 9 bases of the junction left unmatched. CDR3: CASSSGQGAGEQYF. The CDR3 region has the DNA TGTGCCAGCAGTAGTGGGCAGGGGGCGGGCGAGCAGTACTTC.

The chain carries TRBV4-3 and TRBJ1-4; weak D call: TRBD1 (5 bases). This CDR3 spans 16 amino acids. The germline V gene has CDR1 LGHNA and CDR2 YSLEER. Trimming took 7 bases from V and 7 from J, leaving 22 bases between them. The CDR3 reads CASTSRYNQGVEKLFF. CDR3 nucleotide sequence: TGCGCCAGCACCTCAAGATACAACCAGGGTGTTGAAAAACTGTTTTTT.